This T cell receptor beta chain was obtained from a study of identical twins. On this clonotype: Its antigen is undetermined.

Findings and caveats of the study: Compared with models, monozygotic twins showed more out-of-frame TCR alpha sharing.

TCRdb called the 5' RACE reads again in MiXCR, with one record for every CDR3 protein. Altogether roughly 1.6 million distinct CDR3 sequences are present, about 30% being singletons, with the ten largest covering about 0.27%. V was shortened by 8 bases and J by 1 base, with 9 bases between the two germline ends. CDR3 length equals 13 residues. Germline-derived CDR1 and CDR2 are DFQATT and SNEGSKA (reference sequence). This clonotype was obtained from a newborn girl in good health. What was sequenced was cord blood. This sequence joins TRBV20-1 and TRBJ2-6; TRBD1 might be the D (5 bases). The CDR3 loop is CSTGDSGANVLTF. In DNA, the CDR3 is TGCAGTACAGGTGATTCTGGGGCCAACGTCCTGACTTTC.